A single sample gave rise to the 9 T cell receptor beta chains below, sequenced in a study of blood T cell repertoires in COVID-19. The data were produced by immunoSEQ multiplex PCR, yet TCRdb's version contains in-frame clones alone and is incomplete. Of about 420,000 clones detected, roughly 90% appear once; the ten largest clones hold 0.8% to 0.9%. Sample: peripheral blood. The receptors were gathered from a young man with COVID-19, enrolled during active disease.

This clone turned up a few times. This chain joins TRBV3-1 (or the pseudogene TRBV3-2) and TRBJ2-3; the match to TRBD2 covers 12 bases. Trimming cost V 4 bases and J 5 bases; bases outside gene matches: 16. Germline V CDR1 and CDR2: LGHDT, YNNKEL (reference sequence). CDR3 length: 19 amino acids. The CDR3 DNA reads TGTGCCAGCAGCCCCCTAGGGGCTAGCGGGAGGGATTTTGGAGATACGCAGTATTTT. It specifies CASSPLGASGRDFGDTQYF.

This chain joins TRBV5-1 and TRBJ2-5, with D possibly matching TRBD2 (5 bases). The CDR3 is 15 amino acids. V shed 0 bases and J shed 2 bases, with 11 bases lying between them. CDR1 and CDR2 (germline): SGHRS, YFSETQ. The CDR3 DNA is TGCGCCAGCAGCTTGGTGGCGGGCCTTCAAGAGACCCAGTACTTC. It translates to CASSLVAGLQETQYF.

The rearrangement joins TRBV9 to TRBJ1-1, with a possible D match to TRBD1 (5 bases). With 3 bases removed from V and 5 bases from J, the gap between germline ends came to 17 bases. Germline V gene sequence: CDR1 SGDLS, CDR2 YYNGEE. The CDR3 runs 15 residues. CDR3 amino acids: CASSAQRGRETEAFF. For the CDR3, the DNA is TGTGCCAGCAGCGCCCAAAGGGGCAGGGAAACTGAAGCTTTCTTT.

The gene calls are TRBV11-2 and TRBJ2-5; the D gene is possibly TRBD1 (7 bases). The germline V and J ends were trimmed by 3 bases and 6 bases, with 14 bases remaining between them. Germline assignment: CDR1 SGHAT and CDR2 FQNNGV. The length of the CDR3 is 14 residues. The CDR3 protein is CASSFAGQRKTQYF. The CDR3 nucleotides read TGTGCCAGCAGCTTCGCGGGACAGCGAAAGACCCAGTACTTC.

This sequence joins TRBV6-5 and TRBJ2-3, with a possible D match to TRBD2 (6 bases). This CDR3 is built from 15 residues. The V gene lost 6 bases and the J gene lost 3 bases, with 16 bases spanning the gap. The germline V gene has CDR1 MNHEY and CDR2 SVGAGI. Written as DNA, the CDR3 is TGTGCCAGCAGGTCTCGGGGGACGGGTACAGATACGCAGTATTTT. Residues: CASRSRGTGTDTQYF.

The chain has TRBV6-5 and TRBJ1-2; D is possibly TRBD1 (6 bases). CDR1 is MNHEY, CDR2 SVGAGI, per germline. The V end was cut by 6 bases, the J end by 6 bases, with 11 bases between. The CDR3 covers 12 residues. The CDR3 coding sequence is TGTGCCAGCAGCAACAGGGTCAATGGCTACACCTTC. Amino acids: CASSNRVNGYTF.

The chain combines TRBV5-6 with TRBJ2-7, with a tentative D call TRBD2 (6 bases). From germline, CDR1 is SGHDT and CDR2 YYEEEE. The CDR3 sequence is 12 residues long. V lost 6 bases to trimming and J lost 4 bases, with 11 bases between them. The CDR3 bases are TGTGCCAGCAATGTAGGGAGGTACGAGCAGTACTTC. This translates into CASNVGRYEQYF.

V is TRBV5-1 and J is TRBJ2-7; TRBD2 matches 7 bases. The junction had 10 bases not matched to a gene; V was cut back by 4 bases and J by 3 bases. This CDR3 contains 15 residues. Germline-derived CDR1 and CDR2 are SGHRS and YFSETQ. The chain's CDR3 is CASSRGDLNVYEQYF. The CDR3 region has the DNA TGCGCCAGCAGCCGGGGGGACCTAAATGTCTACGAGCAGTACTTC.

This chain links TRBV7-6 with TRBJ2-3; TRBD2 agrees at 9 bases. There are 17 residues in the CDR3. V lost 0 bases to trimming and J lost 5 bases; unmatched junction nucleotides: 9. Germline V gene sequence: CDR1 SGHVS, CDR2 FNYEAQ. CDR3 in DNA: TGTGCCAGCAGCTTAGCGCACGGCGGGGGGGCGATAGATACGCAGTATTTT. Amino acids: CASSLAHGGGAIDTQYF.